These T cell receptor beta chains were read from a single sample in a study of blood T cell repertoires in COVID-19. Libraries were prepared by immunoSEQ multiplex PCR; TCRdb keeps only in-frame clonotypes and omits some of them. The data contain about 110,000 clones, over 70% of them singletons. The specimen was peripheral blood. All receptors derive from a human donor with acute or convalescent COVID-19. The donor label of this sample is uncertain. Both conserved end residues are part of each CDR3. The order of the fields is D gene, V gene, clone size, J gene, CDR3 DNA, CDR3 protein. D genes are given only for firm matches. A row's size may be missing; if present it is once, few, many or a size class.

d_call: TRBD1
v_call: TRBV30
clone_size: .
j_call: TRBJ2-5
cdr3_nt: TGTGCCTGGAGTGCTACTCGGGACAGACAAGAGACCCAGTACTTC
cdr3_aa: CAWSATRDRQETQYF

d_call: TRBD2
v_call: TRBV10-2
clone_size: few
j_call: TRBJ2-1
cdr3_nt: TGCGCCAGCAGTTGGGGTAGCGGGGGCTTGGATGAGCAGTTCTTC
cdr3_aa: CASSWGSGGLDEQFF

d_call: TRBD2
v_call: TRBV7-8
clone_size: .
j_call: TRBJ2-5
cdr3_nt: TGTGCCAGCAGCTTAGACGCTAGCGGAGGGACCCAGTACTTC
cdr3_aa: CASSLDASGGTQYF

d_call: .
v_call: TRBV2
clone_size: .
j_call: TRBJ2-3
cdr3_nt: TGTGCCAGCAGTGTAGTACTTGCAGATACGCAGTATTTT
cdr3_aa: CASSVVLADTQYF

d_call: TRBD1
v_call: TRBV6-5
clone_size: .
j_call: TRBJ2-2
cdr3_nt: TGTGCCAGCAGACTGACAGGGGGCACCGGGGAGCTGTTTTTT
cdr3_aa: CASRLTGGTGELFF

d_call: TRBD2
v_call: TRBV7-9
clone_size: .
j_call: TRBJ2-5
cdr3_nt: TGTGCCAGCAGCTCAGGACTAGCGAAGCAAGAGACCCAGTACTTC
cdr3_aa: CASSSGLAKQETQYF

d_call: TRBD1
v_call: TRBV30
clone_size: .
j_call: TRBJ1-5
cdr3_nt: TGTGCCTGGAGCGGGAGGGGGCAGAAGCAGCCCCAGCATTTT
cdr3_aa: CAWSGRGQKQPQHF

d_call: .
v_call: TRBV3-1/TRBV3-2
clone_size: .
j_call: TRBJ1-1
cdr3_nt: TGTGCCAGCAGCCCACCCAGACAGAACACTGAAGCTTTCTTT
cdr3_aa: CASSPPRQNTEAFF

d_call: TRBD1
v_call: TRBV2
clone_size: .
j_call: TRBJ1-5
cdr3_nt: TGTGCCAGCAGTGAAGGCGGGACAGGGAGTCTCCCCCAGCATTTT
cdr3_aa: CASSEGGTGSLPQHF

d_call: TRBD1
v_call: TRBV27
clone_size: .
j_call: TRBJ2-7
cdr3_nt: TGTGCCAGCAGTATACAAGGACAGGGGTGGTACGAGCAGTACTTC
cdr3_aa: CASSIQGQGWYEQYF

d_call: TRBD1
v_call: TRBV5-1
clone_size: .
j_call: TRBJ2-1
cdr3_nt: TGCGCCAGCAGCTCCCGGGACAGGGGATACAATGAGCAGTTCTTC
cdr3_aa: CASSSRDRGYNEQFF

d_call: TRBD2
v_call: TRBV5-6
clone_size: .
j_call: TRBJ2-3
cdr3_nt: TGTGCCAGCAGCTTGGTTCTAGCGGGGGGGACGGACTTGACAGATACGCAGTATTTT
cdr3_aa: CASSLVLAGGTDLTDTQYF

d_call: TRBD1
v_call: TRBV5-1
clone_size: .
j_call: TRBJ1-1
cdr3_nt: TGCGCCAGCAGCACACAACAGGGGCCACATGAAGCTTTCTTT
cdr3_aa: CASSTQQGPHEAFF

d_call: TRBD2
v_call: TRBV5-8
clone_size: .
j_call: TRBJ2-1
cdr3_nt: TGTGCCAGCAGCTTGGCTAGGACTAGCGGGGGGGCTAACAATGAGCAGTTCTTC
cdr3_aa: CASSLARTSGGANNEQFF

d_call: TRBD1
v_call: TRBV30
clone_size: .
j_call: TRBJ2-7
cdr3_nt: TGTGCCTGGACCCCCCCGGACAGGGTCTCCTACGAGCAGTACTTC
cdr3_aa: CAWTPPDRVSYEQYF

d_call: TRBD2
v_call: TRBV6-1
clone_size: once
j_call: TRBJ2-3
cdr3_nt: TGTGCCAGCAGTGAAGTCCTTAGCGGGGGGACTTATACGCAGTATTTT
cdr3_aa: CASSEVLSGGTYTQYF

d_call: TRBD1
v_call: TRBV30
clone_size: many
j_call: TRBJ2-7
cdr3_nt: TGTGCCTGGCAGGGGGCATCCTACGAGCAGTACTTC
cdr3_aa: CAWQGASYEQYF

d_call: TRBD2
v_call: TRBV2
clone_size: .
j_call: TRBJ2-7
cdr3_nt: TGTGCCAGCAGGAGACTAGCGGGATACGAGCAGTACTTC
cdr3_aa: CASRRLAGYEQYF